The 16 T cell receptor beta chains listed next were all sequenced from one sample in a study of T cell changes during pregnancy in multiple sclerosis. The assay was immunoSEQ multiplex PCR, and TCRdb's table has in-frame clones only and misses some. The table lists roughly 110,000 clones, under 95% of them singletons. The source material was peripheral blood, sampled after pregnancy. These receptors originate from a female donor with multiple sclerosis, enrolled in a pregnancy study.

CDR3 in amino acids: CASSSDRLKRNTEAFF. The DNA for the CDR3 is TGTGCCAGCAGTTCGGACAGGTTGAAAAGGAACACTGAAGCTTTCTTT. The chain joins TRBV28 to TRBJ1-1, with 7 bases fitting TRBD1. This CDR3 is built from 16 residues. Losses at the gene ends were 4 bases for V and 1 base for J; bases not matched to a gene: 9. Germline V gives CDR1 MDHEN, CDR2 SYDVKM.

The V and J genes are TRBV9 and TRBJ2-2; 11 nucleotides match TRBD2. V was clipped by 0 bases and J by 3 bases; unmatched bases: 4. Germline-derived CDR1 and CDR2 are SGDLS and YYNGEE. The CDR3 covers 17 residues. The CDR3 here is CASSVDLTSGDTGELFF. CDR3 DNA sequence: TGTGCCAGCAGCGTAGATTTGACTAGCGGGGACACCGGGGAGCTGTTTTTT.

This chain connects TRBV6-5 to TRBJ1-4; D is uncertain. Germline values: CDR1 MNHEY, CDR2 SVGAGI. This CDR3 is built from 16 residues. Trimming left V 3 bases short and J 8 bases short, with 19 bases between. DNA of the CDR3: TGTGCCAGCAGTTATTCCGGGAACATGGGTGGGGAAAAACTGTTTTTT. The encoded protein is CASSYSGNMGGEKLFF.

The V and J genes are TRBV5-4 and TRBJ2-5; D may be TRBD1 (5 bases). The CDR3 consists of 17 residues. Trimming cost V 0 bases and J 4 bases, with 19 bases left between them. CDR1 is SGHNT and CDR2 is YYREEE in the germline V gene (reference sequence). DNA of the CDR3: TGTGCCAGCAGCTTGGGTCTCCCCACGGCAGACAGAGAGACCCAGTACTTC. Protein product: CASSLGLPTADRETQYF.

The V and J genes are TRBV2 and TRBJ1-1, with a possible D match to TRBD1 (6 bases). Trimming stripped 6 bases from V and 2 bases from J, with 13 bases between. Germline V lookup: CDR1 SNHLY, CDR2 FYNNEI. The CDR3 is 14 residues long. CDR3 protein: CASRKGVGNTEAFF. The DNA of the CDR3 is TGTGCCAGCAGAAAGGGGGTAGGCAACACTGAAGCTTTCTTT.

The chain combines TRBV5-1 with TRBJ2-1, with 7 bases aligning to TRBD2. V was pared by 4 bases and J by 0 bases, with 4 bases of the junction left unmatched. The germline V gene has CDR1 SGHRS and CDR2 YFSETQ. The CDR3 is made up of 15 amino acids. The CDR3 DNA sequence: TGCGCCAGCAGCCCTAGGACTAGCTCCTACAATGAGCAGTTCTTC. As protein: CASSPRTSSYNEQFF.

This rearrangement joins TRBV5-1 to TRBJ2-2; unclear D gene. The V gene's germline CDR1 is SGHRS and CDR2 YFSETQ. V lost 2 bases and J lost 1, with 6 bases in between. The CDR3 has 14 residues. CDR3 nucleotide sequence: TGCGCCAGCAGCTTTTCTAAGAACACCGGGGAGCTGTTTTTT. This encodes CASSFSKNTGELFF.

V gene TRBV2 combines with J gene TRBJ2-2; D is possibly TRBD1 (5 bases). Trimming removed 3 bases from V and 4 bases from J, with 12 bases in between. Looked up from germline, CDR1 is SNHLY and CDR2 is FYNNEI. This CDR3 has 15 residues. The CDR3 protein is CASSELQAGTGELFF. DNA for the CDR3: TGTGCCAGCAGTGAGCTACAGGCCGGCACCGGGGAGCTGTTTTTT.

The chain links TRBV5-4 to TRBJ2-5, with 7 bases fitting TRBD1. Trimming at V came to 4 bases and at J to 2 bases, leaving 8 bases not matched to a gene. Per the germline V gene, CDR1 is SGHNT and CDR2 is YYREEE (reference sequence). The CDR3 length is 15 residues. CDR3 sequence reads: CASSGAGTAQETQYF. The CDR3 nucleotides are TGTGCCAGCAGCGGGGCCGGGACAGCACAAGAGACCCAGTACTTC. Looking up the rest from reference TRBV5-4 and TRBJ2-5 gives the full variable domain: ETGVTQSPTHLIKTRGQQVTLRCSSQSGHNTVSWYQQALGQGPQFIFQYYREEENGRGNFPPRFSGLQFPNYSSELNVNALELDDSALYLCASSGAGTAQETQYFGPGTRLLVL.

The gene calls are TRBV30 and TRBJ1-5; D gene unclear. Germline CDR1 and CDR2: GTSNPN and SVGIG (reference sequence). The CDR3 contains 15 residues. The V end lost 0 bases, the J end lost 0 bases, and 9 bases lay between the germline ends. The CDR3 region is CAWSVRHYSNQPQHF. The DNA for the CDR3 is TGTGCCTGGAGTGTACGACATTATAGCAATCAGCCCCAGCATTTT.

The chain uses TRBV27 and TRBJ2-2; D is unresolved. This CDR3 has 15 residues. V lost 8 bases and J 6 bases, leaving 19 bases between the germline ends. The germline CDR1 and CDR2 sequences are MNHEY and SMNVEV (reference sequence). DNA for the CDR3: TGTGCCAGCCGTCAGCTGGAGAGTGTTCCCGGGGAGCTGTTTTTT. Amino acids: CASRQLESVPGELFF.

This chain joins TRBV5-6 and TRBJ1-1, with a possible D match to TRBD1 (5 bases). The CDR3 contains 15 residues. Germline V gene lookup returns CDR1 SGHDT and CDR2 YYEEEE. Deletions cut 0 bases from V and 5 bases from J, with 14 bases between. CDR3 sequence: CASSLVGRVGTEAFF. CDR3 in DNA: TGTGCCAGCAGCTTGGTGGGCAGGGTGGGGACTGAAGCTTTCTTT.

The chain employs TRBV5-1 and TRBJ1-4; D is unresolved. Germline V gene sequence: CDR1 SGHRS, CDR2 YFSETQ. V was clipped by 1 base and J by 6 bases, with 10 bases between them. CDR3 length equals 14 residues. This CDR3 reads CASSLNPRDEKLFF. CDR3 bases: TGCGCCAGCAGCTTGAACCCTCGGGATGAAAAACTGTTTTTT.

This clone was counted a single time. V and J are TRBV28 and TRBJ2-2; 9 bases are a match to TRBD2. The trim removed 2 bases at V and 6 bases at J, leaving 7 bases unmatched. Germline CDR1 MDHEN, CDR2 SYDVKM. This CDR3 has 16 residues. The CDR3 bases are TGTGCCAGCAGTTTAGAAGCGGGAGGAAACGCCGGGGAGCTGTTTTTT. It specifies CASSLEAGGNAGELFF. The full variable domain, with the rest looked up from reference TRBV28 and TRBJ2-2, is DVKVTQSSRYLVKRTGEKVFLECVQDMDHENMFWYRQDPGLGLRLIYFSYDVKMKEKGDIPEGYSVSREKKERFSLILESASTNQTSMYLCASSLEAGGNAGELFFGEGSRLTVL.

The chain uses TRBV27 and TRBJ2-7; the match to TRBD1 covers 12 bases. The length of the CDR3 is 15 residues. Trimming cost V 2 bases and J 4 bases; bases outside gene matches: 3. The germline V gene encodes CDR1 MNHEY and CDR2 SMNVEV (reference sequence). The CDR3 protein is CASSLRDRGRYEQYF. The DNA of the CDR3 is TGTGCCAGCAGTTTACGGGACAGGGGGCGATACGAGCAGTACTTC.

This clone was picked up one time. The rearrangement uses TRBV11-2 and TRBJ2-7; TRBD1 matches 9 bases. The CDR3 extends over 17 amino acids. After removal of 3 bases from V and 0 bases from J, the junction contained 9 bases not matched to a gene. Germline loops: CDR1 SGHAT, CDR2 FQNNGV. The CDR3 spells CASSLQQGTGRSYEQYF. The CDR3 DNA is TGTGCCAGCAGCTTGCAGCAGGGGACAGGGCGCTCCTACGAGCAGTACTTC.